Shown below are 17 T cell receptor beta chains from a single sample sequenced in a study of early T cells in non-severe SARS-CoV-2 infection. One entry per CDR3 protein results from TCRdb running MiXCR on the 5' RACE reads. The repertoire holds more than 85,000 distinct CDR3 sequences, around 14% seen once, with approximately 6% in the top ten. The material sequenced was whole blood. All receptors derive from an adult who was a healthcare worker with PCR-confirmed SARS-CoV-2 infection or an uninfected control (not recorded which).

The chain is built from TRBV13 and TRBJ1-1, with a weak D call TRBD1 (6 bases). V was pared by 3 bases and J by 11 bases, with 16 bases between. In germline, CDR1 is PRHDT, CDR2 FYEKMQ (reference sequence). This CDR3 contains 13 residues. CDR3 sequence: CASSFGERGVAFF. DNA of the CDR3: TGTGCCAGCAGCTTCGGGGAAAGGGGGGTTGCTTTCTTT.

At least ten counts were recorded for this clonotype. The gene calls are TRBV20-1 and TRBJ2-3, with a weak D call TRBD2 (6 bases). Germline lookup yields CDR1 DFQATT and CDR2 SNEGSKA (reference sequence). CDR3 size: 16 residues. The CDR3 spells CSRRAHSKTSTDTQYF. Here the CDR3 DNA reads TGCAGCCGGAGGGCCCACTCAAAGACTAGCACAGATACGCAGTATTTT.

At least ten counts were recorded for this clonotype. The chain combines TRBV20-1 with TRBJ2-7; 7 nucleotides line up with TRBD2. CDR1 is DFQATT and CDR2 is SNEGSKA in the germline V gene (reference sequence). Trimming removed 0 bases from V and 3 bases from J; junction bases left unmatched: 14. This CDR3 is built from 17 residues. CDR3 residues: CSARERERTTSGYEQYF. CDR3 bases: TGCAGTGCTAGAGAGCGGGAGCGTACGACGTCCGGCTACGAGCAGTACTTC.

This clonotype was picked up a small number of times. The rearrangement joins TRBV28 to TRBJ1-1; D gene uncertain. V was trimmed by 3 bases and J by 2 bases, leaving 4 bases between them. Germline CDR1 and CDR2: MDHEN and SYDVKM. The CDR3 totals 12 residues. CDR3 DNA sequence: TGTGCCAGCAGTTTCCCCAACACTGAAGCTTTCTTT. Translated: CASSFPNTEAFF.

This clonotype was counted only a few times. This chain links TRBV27 with TRBJ2-7, with D perhaps TRBD2 (6 bases). Germline CDR1 is MNHEY and CDR2 is SMNVEV (reference sequence). This CDR3 is 13 amino acids long. With 6 bases removed from V and 3 bases from J, the gap between germline ends came to 12 bases. The CDR3 DNA reads TGTGCCAGCAGCCGATCCGGGGGCTACGAGCAGTACTTC. Translated: CASSRSGGYEQYF.

Concerning this clonotype: Being one base from a much bigger clone, this may be a read error. The chain combines TRBV28 with TRBJ2-3; possible D gene TRBD1, 5 bases. V was shortened by 8 bases and J by 4 bases, with 19 bases between the two germline ends. The CDR3 totals 15 residues. CDR1 is MDHEN, CDR2 SYDVKM, per germline. CDR3: CASYLSKGFPDTQYF. CDR3 bases: TGTGCCAGCTATCTCAGCAAGGGGTTTCCAGATACGCAGTATTTT. The full variable domain, completed using reference TRBV28 and TRBJ2-3, is DVKVTQSSRYLVKRTGEKVFLECVQDMDHENMFWYRQDPGLGLRLIYFSYDVKMKEKGDIPEGYSVSREKKERFSLILESASTNQTSMYLCASYLSKGFPDTQYFGPGTRLTVL.

This clonotype appeared many times. CDR3 DNA: TGTGCCAGCAGAACCGGACTAGCGTCGGGGAATGAGCAGTTCTTC. Translation gives CASRTGLASGNEQFF. The rearrangement uses TRBV12-3 or TRBV12-4 and TRBJ2-1, with 9 positions matching TRBD2. Trimming cost V 6 bases and J 7 bases; bases outside gene matches: 10. This CDR3 is built from 15 residues.

This clonotype came up once. The chain couples TRBV5-1 to TRBJ2-1; D gene ambiguous. Deletions cut 4 bases from V and 2 bases from J, with 7 bases between. The germline gives CDR1 SGHRS, CDR2 YFSETQ. The CDR3 contains 13 residues. The CDR3 is CASSAGPYNEQFF. The DNA of the CDR3 is TGCGCCAGCAGCGCCGGGCCCTACAATGAGCAGTTCTTC.

In this sample, this clonotype turned up a few times. The chain couples TRBV6-2 or TRBV6-3 to TRBJ1-1; D is undetermined. Trimming removed 7 bases at V and 4 bases at J, with 10 bases between. Germline V gives CDR1 MNHEY, CDR2 SVGEGT. The CDR3 has 12 amino acids. CDR3 residues: CASKKGVTEAFF. The CDR3 DNA reads TGTGCCAGCAAGAAGGGAGTCACTGAAGCTTTCTTT.

This clonotype qualifies as medium-sized. This chain uses TRBV12-3 or TRBV12-4 with TRBJ1-2; possible D gene TRBD1, 6 bases. Trimming took 3 bases from V and 8 from J, leaving 16 bases between them. There are 14 residues in the CDR3. The CDR3 nucleotides are TGTGCCAGCAGTTTCGAGGACAGAGCTCACGGCTACACCTTC. Encoded protein: CASSFEDRAHGYTF.

This clonotype was observed many times. The chain employs TRBV20-1 and TRBJ1-1, with 7 nucleotides matching TRBD1. Germline V gives CDR1 DFQATT, CDR2 SNEGSKA (reference sequence). The V and J ends lost 3 bases and 4 bases, in that order; junction bases with no gene match: 8. The CDR3 extends over 14 amino acids. The CDR3 here is CSASPADRVTEAFF. In nucleotides, the CDR3 is TGCAGTGCTAGTCCGGCCGACAGGGTCACTGAAGCTTTCTTT.

The chain joins TRBV12-3 or TRBV12-4 to TRBJ2-7, with 7 positions matching TRBD2. CDR3 length: 14 amino acids. V lost 6 bases to trimming and J lost 0 bases; unmatched junction nucleotides: 5. The CDR3 DNA follows: TGTGCCAGCAGACAAGCGGGGAGCTCCTACGAGCAGTACTTC. Encoded protein: CASRQAGSSYEQYF.

The chain carries TRBV27 and TRBJ2-7; 13 nucleotides align to TRBD2. The CDR3 runs to 17 residues. V lost 4 bases and J lost 3; bases outside the gene matches: 9. Germline V gives CDR1 MNHEY, CDR2 SMNVEV (reference sequence). CDR3 nucleotides: TGTGCCAGCAGTTCCTTAAGGACTAGCGGGAGAGTCTACGAGCAGTACTTC. Its protein is CASSSLRTSGRVYEQYF.

This clonotype was counted a few times. V usage is TRBV5-4 and J usage is TRBJ1-1; D is possibly TRBD1 (6 bases). The CDR3 has 14 residues. Germline values: CDR1 SGHNT, CDR2 YYREEE (reference sequence). Trimming cost V 1 base and J 10 bases, with 17 bases left between them. The CDR3 DNA is TGTGCCAGCAGCTTGAACCAGGGGCGGTCGGGAGCTTTCTTT. It specifies CASSLNQGRSGAFF.

This clonotype has more than one count but fewer than ten. The chain combines TRBV25-1 with TRBJ2-7, with TRBD2 matching over 7 bases. J lost 6 bases, V lost 6 bases, and 8 bases had no gene match. The CDR3 contains 13 residues. Germline V gives CDR1 MGHDK, CDR2 SYGVNS. CDR3 sequence reads: CASSVLRGSEQYF. CDR3 in DNA: TGTGCCAGCAGCGTCCTCCGCGGGAGCGAGCAGTACTTC.

This chain joins TRBV5-5 and TRBJ2-5; no reliable D call. Germline V gene lookup returns CDR1 SGHKS and CDR2 YYEKEE (reference sequence). V lost 0 bases, J lost 3 bases, and 9 bases lay in between. This CDR3 has 14 residues. The CDR3 DNA follows: TGTGCCAGCAGCTTGGACAGTCTGAAAGAGACCCAGTACTTC. Protein sequence: CASSLDSLKETQYF.

The V call is TRBV28, the J call TRBJ1-5, with D unresolved. The germline V and J ends were trimmed by 2 bases and 3 bases, with 2 bases remaining between them. Germline CDR1 reads MDHEN; CDR2 reads SYDVKM. This CDR3 has 12 residues. Here the CDR3 DNA reads TGTGCCAGCAGTTTAGACAATCAGCCCCAGCATTTT. Translated, it gives CASSLDNQPQHF.